This passage covers 7 T cell receptor beta chains from one sample sequenced in a study of regulatory T cells in long-lasting Graves disease (dated by TCRdb to the early 2020s). Receptors were amplified or captured by multiplex PCR. Sequencer: Illumina HiSeq 4000. To build TCR beta libraries, CDR3 regions were amplified by Arm-PCR using iRepertoire HTBI primers. TCRdb reprocessed the public reads (quality trimming at Q25 with fastp, clone calling with MiXCR) and kept in-frame beta chains. Every CDR3 protein is listed once, alongside the most common genes and DNA of its rows. The sample table holds 400,000 to 500,000 distinct CDR3 sequences, of which 20% to 25% were seen once. The top ten clonotypes cover 6.5% to 9% of the sample. The time point label, as the study defines it: persistent/refractory GD, antithyroid drugs over 5 years with positive TRAb. For both TCR sequencing and RNA sequencing, RNA was extracted from PBMCs in TRIzol.

Sequenced here: peripheral blood mononuclear cells (PBMCs), sampled when the disease was refractory, from a patient treated with antithyroid drugs. The receptors here all came from a female donor with Graves disease.

This clonotype was observed many times. The J gene is TRBJ2-7, the V gene TRBV12-3 or TRBV12-4; D possibly corresponds to TRBD2 (5 bases). V was cut by 2 bases and J by 3 bases, with 14 bases left in between. The CDR3 has 15 residues. CDR3 DNA: TGTGCCAGCAGTTTAATGGAGGATCCCTTCTACGAGCAGTACTTC. Translation gives CASSLMEDPFYEQYF.

The chain has TRBV6-5 and TRBJ1-5, with no clear D. With 2 bases removed from V and 0 bases from J, the gap between germline ends came to 11 bases. This CDR3 has 16 amino acids. CDR1 and CDR2 from the germline V gene are MNHEY and SVGAGI. The CDR3 loop is CASSYNRGYSNQPQHF. The CDR3, as DNA: TGTGCCAGCAGTTACAATCGAGGTTATAGCAATCAGCCCCAGCATTTT.

This clonotype was seen many times. This chain uses TRBV10-3 with TRBJ1-4, with a possible D match to TRBD1 (6 bases). CDR1 is ENHRY, CDR2 SYGVKD, per germline. Trimming took 2 bases from V and 1 from J, leaving 8 bases between them. The CDR3 is 15 amino acids. The DNA for the CDR3 is TGTGCCATCAGTGAGCACAGGGAAACTAATGAAAAACTGTTTTTT. This codes for CAISEHRETNEKLFF.

The chain recombines TRBV11-2 with TRBJ2-4, with D maybe TRBD2 (5 bases). CDR1 is SGHAT, CDR2 FQNNGV, per germline. Trimming took 5 bases from V and 4 from J, leaving 18 bases between them. This CDR3 has 16 amino acids. The chain's CDR3 is CASSGAHREIKNIQYF. For the CDR3, the DNA is TGTGCCAGCAGCGGAGCCCACCGGGAAATTAAAAACATTCAGTACTTC.

The chain couples TRBV4-2 to TRBJ1-3; D uncertain. CDR3 size: 14 residues. V lost 4 bases to trimming and J lost 0 bases, with 7 bases between them. The germline V gene has CDR1 LGHNA and CDR2 YNFKEQ. CDR3 protein: CASSPAFSGNTIYF. CDR3 nucleotides: TGTGCCAGCAGCCCCGCCTTCTCTGGAAACACCATATATTTT.

The chain links TRBV4-1 to TRBJ1-3; D not certain. The CDR3 consists of 14 residues. Germline CDR1 is MGHRA and CDR2 is YSYEKL. Between the trimmed V and J ends, which lost 0 bases and 4 bases, there was a span of 7 bases. In nucleotides, the CDR3 is TGCGCCAGCAGCCAAGAAGTCTTGGGAAACACCATATATTTT. Translated: CASSQEVLGNTIYF.

This clonotype has a count of ten or more. This chain links TRBV28 with TRBJ1-2; possible D gene TRBD1, 5 bases. Germline V gives CDR1 MDHEN, CDR2 SYDVKM. V lost 1 base and J 6 bases, leaving 18 bases between the germline ends. This CDR3 has 16 residues. The CDR3 reads CASSLSQPEQAHGYTF. CDR3 DNA sequence: TGTGCCAGCAGTTTATCCCAACCGGAACAGGCTCATGGCTACACCTTC.